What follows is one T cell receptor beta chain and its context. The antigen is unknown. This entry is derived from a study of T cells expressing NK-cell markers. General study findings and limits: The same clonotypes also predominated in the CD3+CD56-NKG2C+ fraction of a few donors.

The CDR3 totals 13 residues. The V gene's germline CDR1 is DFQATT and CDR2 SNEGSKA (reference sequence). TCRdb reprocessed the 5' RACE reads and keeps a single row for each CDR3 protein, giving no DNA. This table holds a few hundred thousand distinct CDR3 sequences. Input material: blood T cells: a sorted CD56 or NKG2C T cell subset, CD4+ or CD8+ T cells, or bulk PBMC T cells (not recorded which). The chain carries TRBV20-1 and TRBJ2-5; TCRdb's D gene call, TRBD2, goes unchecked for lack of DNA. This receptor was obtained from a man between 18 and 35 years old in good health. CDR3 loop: CSARTGEWETQYF.